This T cell receptor beta chain was recovered during a study of T cell changes during pregnancy in multiple sclerosis. The assay was immunoSEQ multiplex PCR, and TCRdb's table has in-frame clones only and misses some. The data show 48,000 or so clones, about 90% seen once. Germline assignment: CDR1 PRHDT and CDR2 FYEKMQ (reference sequence). Trimming cost V 4 bases and J 5 bases; bases outside gene matches: 19. The CDR3 has 18 residues. The receptor was derived from a female donor with multiple sclerosis, enrolled in a pregnancy study. The sequencing here drew on CD4+ T cells from peripheral blood mononuclear cells, taken in the second trimester of pregnancy. The gene calls are TRBV13 and TRBJ1-1; TRBD1 matches at 7 bases. The CDR3 DNA follows: TGTGCCAGCAGCTCATTACAGGGGCGCATAAGTTTATATACTGAAGCTTTCTTT. This encodes CASSSLQGRISLYTEAFF. Full variable domain (rest looked up from reference TRBV13 and TRBJ1-1): AAGVIQSPRHLIKEKRETATLKCYPIPRHDTVYWYQQGPGQDPQFLISFYEKMQSDKGSIPDRFSAQQFSDYHSELNMSSLELGDSALYFCASSSLQGRISLYTEAFFGQGTRLTVV.